The rows below give T cell receptor beta chains drawn from one sample of a study of T-cell memory formation after mild COVID-19. TCRdb reanalysed the 5' RACE reads using MiXCR and keeps one entry per CDR3 protein. The table lists roughly 110,000 distinct CDR3 sequences, approximately 14% of them singletons. Sequenced material: PBMCs or a T cell subset sorted from them (not recorded which). The receptor source for this set is a young man who had mild COVID-19 (a few samples of this study predate the infection). Cell type and time point are not known. The CDR3 runs from the conserved cysteine through the conserved F or W. The D gene is left open where the match is weak. Part of the rows lack a size; the others show once, few, many or a class for expanded clones.

CDR3nt,CDR3aa,v_gene,d_gene,j_gene,abundance
TGTGCCACCAGCAGAGATCGAGCACCCGGAAACACCATATATTTT,CATSRDRAPGNTIYF,TRBV15,-,TRBJ1-3,-
TGCAGCGTTGATTCGGGGGGCATGGGCGAGCAGTACTTC,CSVDSGGMGEQYF,TRBV29-1,-,TRBJ2-7,-
TGCGCCAGCAGCCAAGAGACAGATACAGATACGCAGTATTTT,CASSQETDTDTQYF,TRBV4-3,-,TRBJ2-3,few
TGTGCCAGCAGCATCGGACAGGGGTCGGCCTATGGCTACACCTTC,CASSIGQGSAYGYTF,TRBV12-3/TRBV12-4,TRBD1,TRBJ1-2,-
TGTGCCAGCATCCTCCGGGGCAGGGTGAGCACCGGGGAGCTGTTTTTT,CASILRGRVSTGELFF,TRBV12-3/TRBV12-4,-,TRBJ2-2,few
TGCGCCAGCAGCTTGAAGGAGAAGGATTTTTACGAGCAGTACTTC,CASSLKEKDFYEQYF,TRBV5-1,-,TRBJ2-7,-
TGTGCCAGCAGTGACGGTAGCGGGGGGTCAGATACGCAGTATTTT,CASSDGSGGSDTQYF,TRBV6-4,TRBD2,TRBJ2-3,-
TGTGCCAGCTTTAGGGGGGAGCTGTTTTTT,CASFRGELFF,TRBV19,-,TRBJ2-2,-
TGCGCCAGCAGCTTGGACCTTCAGCCCCAGCATTTT,CASSLDLQPQHF,TRBV5-1,-,TRBJ1-5,-
TGTGCCAGCAGCCAACAGGGGGGCCCGGGCATTCAGTACTTC,CASSQQGGPGIQYF,TRBV28,TRBD1,TRBJ2-4,-
TGCAGCGTTGAAGATATGGGCAACACAGATACGCAGTATTTT,CSVEDMGNTDTQYF,TRBV29-1,-,TRBJ2-3,many
TGTGCCTGGGGATTCGGACGGAGAAAGTATGGCTACACCTTC,CAWGFGRRKYGYTF,TRBV30,-,TRBJ1-2,-
TGTGCCAGCAGCCTCCGGAGCGGGGGGGCCTCTGATACGCAGTATTTT,CASSLRSGGASDTQYF,TRBV4-2,TRBD2,TRBJ2-3,many
TGTGCCAGCAGCCACCCACCGGGACTAGCGGGGGGTCCCCACCAAGAGACCCAGTACTTC,CASSHPPGLAGGPHQETQYF,TRBV4-2,TRBD2,TRBJ2-5,-
TGTGCCAGCGGGGCCGGGGGGCACACAGATACGCAGTATTTT,CASGAGGHTDTQYF,TRBV6-4,-,TRBJ2-3,many
TGTGCCAGCAGTTTATATGGGGGGGGTAGGCCAGATACGCAGTATTTT,CASSLYGGGRPDTQYF,TRBV27,TRBD2,TRBJ2-3,few
TGTGCCAGCTCACCACGGGCAGCGGGGGGAGAAGAGACCCAGTACTTC,CASSPRAAGGEETQYF,TRBV18,TRBD2,TRBJ2-5,few
TGCGCAGGGGGGGTCGGGACTGAAGCTTTCTTT,CAGGVGTEAFF,TRBV10-2,-,TRBJ1-1,few
TGTGCCAGCAGTTCCTTCCGGACAGGGGGCTACTACGAGCAGTACTTC,CASSSFRTGGYYEQYF,TRBV6-5,TRBD1,TRBJ2-7,-
TGCGCCAGCAGCCACAAGGGGGACAGGGCAACCGGGGAGCTGTTTTTT,CASSHKGDRATGELFF,TRBV4-1,TRBD1,TRBJ2-2,-
TGCAGTGCTCAGGGGTTTGGTCAGCCCCAGCATTTT,CSAQGFGQPQHF,TRBV20-1,-,TRBJ1-5,few
TGCAGCGTTGATTTGGCTAGCGGGGAAGACATTCAGTACTTC,CSVDLASGEDIQYF,TRBV29-1,TRBD2,TRBJ2-4,many
TGTGCTAGTGGTTTGGTGGTAGACAATGAGCAGTTCTTC,CASGLVVDNEQFF,TRBV12-5,-,TRBJ2-1,-
TGCGCCAGCAGCCGCACTTACCCCCCCGGGACAGTACCTAAACTAGACGAGCAGTACTTC,CASSRTYPPGTVPKLDEQYF,TRBV4-3,TRBD1,TRBJ2-7,few
TGCAGCGTTGAGACAGGAGGAAGCGGGGGGATTCTATACGAGCAGTACTTC,CSVETGGSGGILYEQYF,TRBV29-1,TRBD2,TRBJ2-7,-
TGTGCCAGCAGCTTAGGGACAGGGGGGGACCTTAACTATGGCTACACCTTC,CASSLGTGGDLNYGYTF,TRBV7-8,TRBD1,TRBJ1-2,few
TGTGCCAGCAGTGCTACTAGCGGGGGGGAAGTGGACGAGCAGTACTTC,CASSATSGGEVDEQYF,TRBV6-4,TRBD2,TRBJ2-7,-
TGTGCCACCAGCAGAGATCTCGGGAGGGGGGAAAACTATGGCTACACCTTC,CATSRDLGRGENYGYTF,TRBV15,-,TRBJ1-2,few
TGTGCCAGCAGGAGAGGGGGGGAACTATATACGCAGTATTTT,CASRRGGELYTQYF,TRBV6-5,-,TRBJ2-3,few
TGTGCCAGCAGCGCCGACAGGGGAGCCTACAATGAGCAGTTCTTC,CASSADRGAYNEQFF,TRBV7-9,TRBD1,TRBJ2-1,-
TGTGCCGGTGACGGAGGTAACACTGAAGCTTTCTTT,CAGDGGNTEAFF,TRBV2,-,TRBJ1-1,-